Each of the 3 T cell receptor beta chains below was sequenced from the same sample in a study of blood T cell repertoires in COVID-19. Generated by immunoSEQ multiplex PCR, the TCRdb table keeps only in-frame clones and is missing some. The data show around 140,000 clones, with just under 85% seen just once and 3.4% held by the top ten. The sample was PBMCs or T cells enriched from blood (not recorded which). The receptors come from a woman aged 45 to 65 with acute COVID-19.

The V gene is TRBV11-3, the J gene TRBJ2-3, with D possibly being TRBD1 (6 bases). Trimming left V 1 base short and J 5 bases short, with 10 bases between. Germline V gene data show CDR1 as SGHNT and CDR2 as YENEEA. The CDR3 has 14 amino acids. CDR3 DNA sequence: TGTGCCAGCAGCTTAGCCCAGGGGCGAGATACGCAGTATTTT. It specifies CASSLAQGRDTQYF. Full variable domain (outside the CDR3, taken from reference TRBV11-3 and TRBJ2-3): EAGVVQSPRYKIIEKKQPVAFWCNPISGHNTLYWYLQNLGQGPELLIRYENEEAVDDSQLPKDRFSAERLKGVDSTLKIQPAELGDSAVYLCASSLAQGRDTQYFGPGTRLTVL.

V and J are TRBV7-9 and TRBJ2-3, with 9 positions matching TRBD2. Per germline, CDR1 SEHNR and CDR2 FQNEAQ (reference sequence). The CDR3 is 16 residues long. The V gene end was trimmed by 3 bases and the J gene end by 2 bases; junction bases not matched to a gene: 6. The CDR3 region is CASSLVLAGYTDTQYF. In DNA form, the CDR3 reads TGTGCCAGCAGCTTGGTCCTAGCGGGGTACACAGATACGCAGTATTTT.

The rearrangement links TRBV25-1 to TRBJ2-5, with D perhaps TRBD1 (6 bases). Trimming cost V 0 bases and J 9 bases, with 14 bases left between them. The germline CDR1 and CDR2 sequences are MGHDK and SYGVNS. The CDR3 is 14 residues long. The CDR3 DNA reads TGTGCCAGCAGTGAATATCAGGGGCGTTCGGCCCAGTACTTC. This gives the protein CASSEYQGRSAQYF.